The 19 T cell receptor beta chains below were found in one sample sequenced in a study of blood T cell repertoires in COVID-19. Measured with immunoSEQ multiplex PCR; TCRdb has only the in-frame clones, and not every one. The sample has around 72,000 clones, roughly 80% seen once. Input material: peripheral blood. Receptors originate from a woman aged 70-85 years with acute or convalescent COVID-19.

CDR3: CVRSLASPIRGSYGYTF. DNA of the CDR3: TGTGTCAGAAGCTTAGCTTCCCCAATCAGGGGGAGCTATGGCTACACCTTC. The genes are TRBV7-5 and TRBJ1-2; the DNA was not used to check the table's D call, TRBD1. TRBV7-5 is listed as a pseudogene. The CDR3 spans 17 residues.

This clone has only a few counts. The chain has TRBV2 and TRBJ1-6, with unresolved D. The V end lost 7 bases, the J end lost 10 bases, and 17 bases lay between the germline ends. There are 14 residues in the CDR3. Germline V gene sequence: CDR1 SNHLY, CDR2 FYNNEI. The DNA of the CDR3 is TGTGCCAGCACTAGCAGGCCGAGCGAGTCACCCCTCCACTTT. It encodes CASTSRPSESPLHF.

This chain joins TRBV18 and TRBJ1-1; possibly TRBD1 for D (5 bases). The CDR3 spans 14 residues. V was cut by 3 bases and J by 7 bases, with 15 bases left in between. Germline V lookup: CDR1 KGHSH, CDR2 LQKENI. The CDR3 region has the DNA TGTGCCAGCTCACCCAGGGAAGGATCGGATGAAGCTTTCTTT. Translated, it gives CASSPREGSDEAFF.

J is TRBJ1-5 and V is TRBV7-8; the D gene is possibly TRBD1 (6 bases). The V end lost 5 bases, the J end lost 4 bases, and 15 bases lay between the germline ends. The CDR3 loop spans 15 amino acids. CDR1 and CDR2 from the germline V gene are SGHVS and FQNEAQ. CDR3 loop: CASSPEDRRNQPQHF. The CDR3 nucleotides read TGTGCCAGCAGCCCAGAAGACAGGAGAAATCAGCCCCAGCATTTT. The full variable domain, rest sourced from reference TRBV7-8 and TRBJ1-5, is GAGVSQSPRYKVAKRGQDVALRCDPISGHVSLFWYQQALGQGPEFLTYFQNEAQLDKSGLPSDRFFAERPEGSVSTLKIQRTQQEDSAVYLCASSPEDRRNQPQHFGDGTRLSIL.

This clone was seen a handful of times. The chain couples TRBV6-5 to TRBJ1-1; 7 positions match TRBD1. Losses at the gene ends were 7 bases for V and 3 bases for J; bases not matched to a gene: 5. The CDR3 has 13 residues. CDR1 and CDR2 (germline): MNHEY, SVGAGI. This CDR3 is CASNSRGDTEAFF. CDR3 sequence (DNA): TGTGCCAGCAATTCCAGGGGGGACACTGAAGCTTTCTTT.

The V gene is TRBV14, the J gene TRBJ2-7; 10 bases are a match to TRBD2. V shed 3 bases and J 3 bases; nucleotides not matched to a gene: 2. The CDR3 consists of 14 residues. CDR1 is SGHDN and CDR2 is FVKESK in the germline V gene. CDR3 coding DNA: TGTGCCAGCAGCCAGGGACTAGCGCACTACGAGCAGTACTTC. Protein product: CASSQGLAHYEQYF.

This rearrangement joins TRBV7-8 to TRBJ2-3; tentative D call: TRBD1 (6 bases). Trimming took 0 bases from V and 1 from J, leaving 8 bases between them. Per the germline V gene, CDR1 is SGHVS and CDR2 is FQNEAQ. The length of the CDR3 is 15 residues. The CDR3 loop reads CASSLAHRGTDTQYF. CDR3 nucleotide sequence: TGTGCCAGCAGCTTAGCGCACAGGGGCACAGATACGCAGTATTTT.

The chain combines TRBV5-5 with TRBJ1-4; D uncertain. The CDR3 contains 15 residues. Trimming removed 4 bases at V and 4 bases at J, with 14 bases between. Germline V lookup: CDR1 SGHKS, CDR2 YYEKEE (reference sequence). CDR3 sequence reads: CASSLSGTHNEKLFF. Written as DNA, the CDR3 is TGTGCCAGCAGCCTATCAGGCACCCATAATGAAAAACTGTTTTTT.

The V call is TRBV4-2, the J call TRBJ1-2; TRBD1 aligns across 8 bases. Germline V gene data show CDR1 as LGHNA and CDR2 as YNFKEQ. After removal of 0 bases from V and 6 bases from J, the junction contained 9 bases not matched to a gene. There are 16 residues in the CDR3. The CDR3 is CASSQDFPRGLNGYTF. Here the CDR3 DNA reads TGTGCCAGCAGCCAAGATTTTCCCAGGGGGCTCAATGGCTACACCTTC.

The chain combines TRBV6-6 with TRBJ2-7; 10 bases are shared with TRBD1. V lost 6 bases and J lost 2; bases outside the gene matches: 7. Germline V gene sequence: CDR1 MNHNY, CDR2 SVGAGI (reference sequence). The CDR3 is 15 residues long. The DNA of the CDR3 is TGTGCCAGCAGCCTCCTAGGGACAGGGGCCTACGAGCAGTACTTC. It is translated as CASSLLGTGAYEQYF.

The chain combines TRBV11-2 with TRBJ2-1, with D possibly TRBD2 on 6 matching bases. Trimming removed 5 bases at V and 4 bases at J, with 12 bases between. The CDR3 consists of 14 residues. The germline CDR1 and CDR2 sequences are SGHAT and FQNNGV. The DNA of the CDR3 is TGTGCCAGCAGCCTTCGGGACTTTTACAATGAGCAGTTCTTC. Translation gives CASSLRDFYNEQFF.

The chain uses TRBV7-6 and TRBJ2-1; 10 bases are a match to TRBD2. Germline CDR1 and CDR2: SGHVS and FNYEAQ. The CDR3 loop spans 15 amino acids. V was pared by 4 bases and J by 7 bases, with 7 bases of the junction left unmatched. The CDR3 nucleotides are TGTGCCAGCAGCTATATTCCGGGACTAGCGAATGAGCAGTTCTTC. Amino acids: CASSYIPGLANEQFF.

Here the CDR3 reads CASSEHGPANEQFF. The CDR3 DNA follows: TGTGCCAGCAGTGAACATGGGCCCGCCAATGAGCAGTTCTTC. V gene TRBV6-1 combines with J gene TRBJ2-1; D gene unclear. Trimming stripped 2 bases from V and 6 bases from J, with 11 bases between. From germline, CDR1 is MNHNS and CDR2 SASEGT. This CDR3 is 14 amino acids long.

This clone has more than one count but fewer than ten. The chain is built from TRBV2 and TRBJ2-7; a weak D match, TRBD1 (6 bases). V was trimmed by 7 bases and J by 2 bases, leaving 12 bases between them. This CDR3 contains 13 residues. Germline V gives CDR1 SNHLY, CDR2 FYNNEI. CDR3 residues: CASIKSGAYEQYF. The CDR3 bases are TGTGCCAGCATTAAGTCAGGGGCCTACGAGCAGTACTTC.

The V gene is TRBV28, the J gene TRBJ2-7; D possibly corresponds to TRBD1 (5 bases). Germline assignment: CDR1 MDHEN and CDR2 SYDVKM. There are 14 residues in the CDR3. V was trimmed by 3 bases and J by 5 bases, leaving 14 bases between them. The CDR3 reads CASSLWGRAHEQYF. The CDR3 DNA reads TGTGCCAGCAGTTTGTGGGGCAGGGCCCACGAGCAGTACTTC.

The V and J genes are TRBV7-6 and TRBJ1-2; possibly TRBD1 for D (5 bases). Between the trimmed V and J ends, which lost 6 bases and 8 bases, there was a span of 22 bases. The CDR3 runs 15 residues. Germline lookup yields CDR1 SGHVS and CDR2 FNYEAQ. CDR3 in amino acids: CASSPSSQGLYGYTF. CDR3 nucleotides: TGTGCCAGCAGTCCTTCGAGCCAGGGTTTATACGGCTACACCTTC.

V and J are TRBV28 and TRBJ1-2; possibly TRBD1 for D (5 bases). The CDR3 is 12 amino acids. The V gene's germline CDR1 is MDHEN and CDR2 SYDVKM. Trimming stripped 9 bases from V and 7 bases from J, with 15 bases between. The CDR3 sequence is CASNSGTLGYTF. CDR3 coding DNA: TGTGCCAGTAACTCCGGGACTCTTGGCTACACCTTC.

The rearrangement joins TRBV28 to TRBJ1-1; D remains unclear. The CDR3 is 13 residues long. CDR1 is MDHEN and CDR2 is SYDVKM in the germline V gene. The V end was cut by 5 bases, the J end by 5 bases, with 12 bases between. CDR3 residues: CASSPRPGTEAFF. The CDR3 bases are TGTGCCAGCAGTCCCAGACCGGGAACTGAAGCTTTCTTT. The full variable domain, its missing parts supplied by reference TRBV28 and TRBJ1-1, is DVKVTQSSRYLVKRTGEKVFLECVQDMDHENMFWYRQDPGLGLRLIYFSYDVKMKEKGDIPEGYSVSREKKERFSLILESASTNQTSMYLCASSPRPGTEAFFGQGTRLTVV.

The J gene is TRBJ2-1, the V gene TRBV6-5; TRBD2 matches 10 bases. The length of the CDR3 is 13 residues. Germline V CDR1 and CDR2: MNHEY, SVGAGI. The CDR3 sequence: CVARASGSNEQFF. The CDR3 DNA reads as TGTGTCGCAAGGGCTAGCGGGAGTAATGAGCAGTTCTTC.